This is a list of T cell receptor beta chains from one sample in a study of blood T cell repertoires in COVID-19. Some clones are missing from TCRdb's copy, which holds only in-frame ones; the method was immunoSEQ multiplex PCR. The sample records 130,000 to 150,000 clones, 84% being singletons. Sequenced sample: peripheral blood. These receptors came from a woman older than 75 in a cohort sampled during active or convalescent COVID-19. The CDR3 runs from the conserved cysteine through the conserved F or W. D genes are given only for firm matches. Clone size is stated in some rows and not others, as once, few, many or a class when expanded.

TRBV7-9,NA,NA,TRBJ2-7,TGTGCCAGCAGCTCTAAGGACAGCTTCTACGAGCAGTACTTC,CASSSKDSFYEQYF
TRBV5-4,NA,few,TRBJ2-7,TGTGCCAGCAGCAGGGGATACGAGCAGTACTTC,CASSRGYEQYF
TRBV6-1,TRBD1,NA,TRBJ1-5,TGTGCCAGCAGTGATCGGGGGACAGGGGGTGTTAGCAATCAGCCCCAGCATTTT,CASSDRGTGGVSNQPQHF
TRBV7-2,TRBD1,NA,TRBJ1-2,TGTGCCAGCAGCCCCCAGGGGGCAGACTATGGCTACACCTTC,CASSPQGADYGYTF
TRBV11-1,NA,once,TRBJ2-5,TGTGCCAGCAGCCCCCTCAGGGACTTCTTCACAAAGTACTTC,CASSPLRDFFTKYF
TRBV7-2,TRBD1,NA,TRBJ2-3,TGTGCCAGCAGCTCATCAGGGGGCGCAGTTTTACTCACAGATACGCAGTATTTT,CASSSSGGAVLLTDTQYF
TRBV7-3,TRBD2,NA,TRBJ2-5,TGTGCCAGCAGCCTAGGGCAGCGGGGGGGCCGAGAGACCCAGTACTTC,CASSLGQRGGRETQYF
TRBV28,NA,NA,TRBJ1-4,TGTGCCAGCAGTTTGGGTGGATGGAGTGAAAAACTGTTTTTT,CASSLGGWSEKLFF
TRBV28,NA,NA,TRBJ1-2,TGTGCCAGCTTGGGGGTGACACGGACAGTGCGGCGGGACTATGGCTACACCTTC,CASLGVTRTVRRDYGYTF
TRBV7-7,NA,NA,TRBJ2-7,TGTGCTAGCAGCTTGACGGGGGGCTCCGAGCAGTACTTC,CASSLTGGSEQYF
TRBV7-2,TRBD2,NA,TRBJ2-5,TGTGCCAGCAGCCCGGATCGGGGGGTAGTAGAGACCCAGTACTTC,CASSPDRGVVETQYF
TRBV7-2,NA,NA,TRBJ1-5,TGTGCCAGCAGCTTAGGCCTCCAAAACAGGGCACCCCAGCATTTT,CASSLGLQNRAPQHF
TRBV18,NA,NA,TRBJ2-5,TGTGCCAGCTCACCGACGAGACAGCAACAAGAGACCCAGTACTTC,CASSPTRQQQETQYF
TRBV27,NA,NA,TRBJ1-1,TGTGCCAGCAGTTTGGGGAGACTGAACACTGAAGCTTTCTTT,CASSLGRLNTEAFF
TRBV18,TRBD2,NA,TRBJ2-7,TGTGCCAGCTCACCACAGGGGGTAGCGGGATACGAGCAGTACTTC,CASSPQGVAGYEQYF
TRBV29-1,TRBD2,NA,TRBJ2-3,TGCAGCGTTGAAGATGAAGCTAGCGGGGGGGCTGATACGCAGTATTTT,CSVEDEASGGADTQYF
TRBV5-1,NA,NA,TRBJ1-2,TGCGCCAGTAGCTTGGTCTTGGCAGACTATGGCTACACCTTC,CASSLVLADYGYTF
TRBV5-1,TRBD1,NA,TRBJ2-7,TGCGCCAGCAGCTTGACCGGGACAGGGACTTACGAGCAGTACTTC,CASSLTGTGTYEQYF
TRBV7-2,NA,few,TRBJ1-4,TGTGCCAGCAGCTGGGCAGGGAGGAAGGAAAAACTGTTTTTT,CASSWAGRKEKLFF
TRBV19,TRBD1,NA,TRBJ1-6,TGTGCCAGTAGTATCGGGACAGGGGATTCACCCCTCCACTTT,CASSIGTGDSPLHF
TRBV19,NA,NA,TRBJ2-2,TGTGCCAGTAGTAAGAACAGGGATGGCACCGGGGAGCTGTTTTTT,CASSKNRDGTGELFF
TRBV5-5,NA,NA,TRBJ1-5,TGTGCCAGCAGCTTGGCCGCGAGTACAGCTGGCCAGCCCCAGCATTTT,CASSLAASTAGQPQHF
TRBV27,NA,NA,TRBJ2-3,TGTGCCAGCGGAGGCGGGCTTACAGATACGCAGTATTTT,CASGGGLTDTQYF
TRBV19,NA,few,TRBJ1-1,TGTGCCAGTAATTTCGCCGGGACATTCACTGAAGCTTTCTTT,CASNFAGTFTEAFF
TRBV4-1,TRBD1,NA,TRBJ2-3,TGCGCCAGCAGCCTAAGGACAGGGGCAGATACGCAGTATTTT,CASSLRTGADTQYF
TRBV29-1,TRBD1,few,TRBJ2-7,TGCAGCGTTCGACAGGGACCCTACGAGCAGTACTTC,CSVRQGPYEQYF
TRBV5-8,TRBD1,NA,TRBJ2-1,TGTGCCAGCAGCTTGTATAAGGGGGCATCCGTGAATGAGCAGTTCTTC,CASSLYKGASVNEQFF
TRBV5-6,TRBD1,NA,TRBJ2-2,TGTGCCAGCAGCCCGTCGGTCAGGGGGCGAAGCGGGGAGCTGTTTTTT,CASSPSVRGRSGELFF
TRBV7-2,NA,NA,TRBJ1-2,TGTGCCAGCAGCTTAGGGAGTATTGGCTACACCTTC,CASSLGSIGYTF
TRBV7-3,TRBD1,NA,TRBJ2-5,TGTGCCAGCAGCTCAGACAGGGGAGAGACCCAGTACTTC,CASSSDRGETQYF
TRBV7-9,TRBD2,once,TRBJ2-5,TGTGCCAGCAGCTTAGTGGGGACTAGTCAAGAGACCCAGTACTTC,CASSLVGTSQETQYF
TRBV5-1,TRBD2,NA,TRBJ2-5,TGCGCCAGCAGCTTGGCGCGGGGGGGCGTTTCAGAGACCCAGTACTTC,CASSLARGGVSETQYF
TRBV20-1,NA,many,TRBJ1-2,TGCAGTGCTGAGGGAACAGATGGCTACACCTTC,CSAEGTDGYTF
TRBV2,TRBD1,once,TRBJ1-1,TGTGCCAGCACAGGTGAGACAGGGGACGCTTTCTTT,CASTGETGDAFF
TRBV12-3/TRBV12-4,NA,NA,TRBJ2-7,TGTGCCAGCAGTTTCAGTTGGTTGGAGCAGTACTTC,CASSFSWLEQYF
TRBV5-1,NA,NA,TRBJ2-3,TGCGCCAGCAGCCCCGAGGCCGGCGCAGATACGCAGTATTTT,CASSPEAGADTQYF
TRBV5-1,NA,NA,TRBJ2-2,TGCGCCAGCAGCTTGAGTCTAGAGGCGCTGTTTTTT,CASSLSLEALFF